The 32 T cell receptor beta chains reported below all come from one sample, sequenced in a study of memory CD4+ T cells and cytomegalovirus serostatus (dated by TCRdb to between 2019 and 2020). A FACSAria II was used to sort memory CD4+ T cells, defined as single viable CD3+CD4+CD8-CD45RO+ cells. Library construction relied on the immunoSEQ multiplex PCR assay. This is the immuneACCESS table as TCRdb keeps it, with only in-frame sequences that have V and J called. A part of the clones is gone; compared with another copy, unresolved V genes explain less than half, and the rest is unexplained. Counted in this sample were under 50,000 clones; 79% of them appeared once. Clones ranked in the top ten supply 5.3% of the sample. The sequencing sample was made of memory CD4+ T cells from blood. The receptor set was obtained from an adult in good health and CMV-seropositive.

The chain has TRBV4-1 and TRBJ1-6; tentative D call: TRBD1 (5 bases). The germline CDR1 and CDR2 sequences are MGHRA and YSYEKL. The CDR3 has 16 amino acids. V was trimmed by 2 bases and J by 10 bases, leaving 18 bases between them. CDR3 amino acids: CASSQIGLAGRSPLHF. In DNA form, the CDR3 reads TGCGCCAGCAGCCAAATAGGACTGGCAGGGAGGTCACCCCTCCACTTT.

The chain combines TRBV19 with TRBJ2-2, with D unclear. V dropped 9 bases and J dropped 9 bases, with 8 bases sitting between them. The CDR3 sequence is 10 residues long. CDR1 is LNHDA, CDR2 SQIVND, per germline (reference sequence). CDR3 in amino acids: CARTGRELFF. Here the CDR3 DNA reads TGTGCCAGAACTGGCCGGGAGCTGTTTTTT.

The chain joins TRBV18 to TRBJ1-5; D gene uncertain. The CDR3 is 14 amino acids. CDR1 KGHSH and CDR2 LQKENI come from the germline V gene. Trimming pared 4 bases from V and 5 bases from J, leaving 12 bases between. The CDR3 region is CASSQQYGDQPQHF. The CDR3 DNA is TGTGCCAGCTCACAACAATATGGGGATCAGCCCCAGCATTTT.

This clone was detected only a few times. The chain carries TRBV5-1 and TRBJ1-1; 9 bases agree with TRBD1. Germline CDR1 and CDR2: SGHRS and YFSETQ. The CDR3 totals 13 residues. V shed 5 bases and J 5 bases; nucleotides not matched to a gene: 4. CDR3 protein: CASRVTGGTEAFF. The CDR3 bases are TGCGCCAGCAGGGTGACAGGGGGTACTGAAGCTTTCTTT.

This sequence joins TRBV10-1 and TRBJ1-2, with 8 bases aligning to TRBD1. Germline-derived CDR1 and CDR2 are WNHNN and SYGVQD (reference sequence). After removal of 7 bases from V and 14 bases from J, the junction contained 21 bases not matched to a gene. The CDR3 has 15 amino acids. The CDR3 loop reads CASMTPSGTGARGTF. As DNA, the CDR3 is TGCGCCAGCATGACCCCAAGTGGGACAGGCGCCCGTGGTACCTTC.

This CDR3 is CASKIRVANYGYTF. The CDR3 DNA is TGTGCCAGCAAAATCAGGGTGGCTAACTATGGCTACACCTTC. This chain links TRBV5-6 with TRBJ1-2; weak D call: TRBD1 (5 bases). V was clipped by 6 bases and J by 0 bases, with 12 bases between them. The CDR3 has 14 residues. The germline V gene encodes CDR1 SGHDT and CDR2 YYEEEE.

The rearrangement links TRBV19 to TRBJ2-3; possible D gene TRBD1, 6 bases. Trimming removed 5 bases at V and 6 bases at J, with 12 bases between. Germline V gene data show CDR1 as LNHDA and CDR2 as SQIVND (reference sequence). The CDR3 is 13 residues long. CDR3 residues: CASSLGAGDTQYF. CDR3 bases: TGTGCCAGTAGTCTGGGGGCGGGCGATACGCAGTATTTT.

The chain recombines TRBV7-6 with TRBJ1-3; unclear D gene. V was cut by 0 bases and J by 0 bases, with 24 bases left in between. Germline CDR1 is SGHVS and CDR2 is FNYEAQ. This CDR3 is 21 amino acids long. The CDR3 here is CASSLASHSATRFSSGNTIYF. CDR3 nucleotides: TGTGCCAGCAGCTTAGCCTCTCACAGTGCGACCAGGTTTAGCTCTGGAAACACCATATATTTT.

J is TRBJ1-2 and V is TRBV6-1; D is unclear. Per germline, CDR1 MNHNS and CDR2 SASEGT. The V gene lost 1 base and the J gene lost 4 bases, with 7 bases spanning the gap. The CDR3 spans 13 residues. The DNA of the CDR3 is TGTGCCAGCAGTGAAGGGATACTCTATGGCTACACCTTC. It encodes CASSEGILYGYTF.

The chain links TRBV5-6 to TRBJ1-1, with 8 bases that match TRBD1. Per germline, CDR1 SGHDT and CDR2 YYEEEE. The ends lost 4 bases at V and 1 base at J; junction bases unmatched: 9. The CDR3 covers 16 residues. The CDR3 sequence: CASSPGTGRGNTEAFF. The CDR3 DNA is TGTGCCAGCAGCCCAGGGACAGGACGCGGGAACACTGAAGCTTTCTTT.

The J gene is TRBJ2-6, the V gene TRBV7-9, with a weak D call TRBD2 (7 bases). The CDR3 consists of 15 residues. V lost 11 bases and J lost 0, with 14 bases in between. CDR1 is SEHNR and CDR2 is FQNEAQ in the germline V gene (reference sequence). Here the CDR3 reads CAGGGKSSGANVLTF. The DNA for the CDR3 is TGTGCCGGGGGGGGCAAAAGCTCTGGGGCCAACGTCCTGACTTTC.

V usage is TRBV9 and J usage is TRBJ2-2; the D gene is possibly TRBD2 (5 bases). V was shortened by 4 bases and J by 8 bases, with 15 bases between the two germline ends. The CDR3 length is 14 residues. Germline CDR1 and CDR2: SGDLS and YYNGEE. The CDR3 is CASSPLLTGGELFF. The CDR3 DNA follows: TGTGCCAGCAGCCCCCTCCTGACGGGGGGGGAGCTGTTTTTT.

This chain joins TRBV15 and TRBJ1-1; 7 nucleotides agree with TRBD1. With 0 bases clipped from V and 5 bases from J, the junction kept 3 bases outside the gene matches. The CDR3 loop spans 14 amino acids. Germline V gene sequence: CDR1 LNHNV, CDR2 YYDKDF (reference sequence). The CDR3 DNA sequence: TGTGCCACCAGCAGAGAGTTCAGGGGGACTGAAGCTTTCTTT. Encoded protein: CATSREFRGTEAFF.

V gene TRBV7-3 combines with J gene TRBJ1-1; D is ambiguous. Germline V gives CDR1 SGHTA, CDR2 FQGTGA. The CDR3 spans 13 residues. The V end lost 1 base, the J end lost 1 base, and 4 bases lay between the germline ends. CDR3 in amino acids: CASSLISNTEAFF. The CDR3 DNA sequence: TGTGCCAGCAGCTTAATCTCGAACACTGAAGCTTTCTTT.

This clone was recorded only once. This chain links TRBV6-5 with TRBJ2-3, with 7 positions matching TRBD2. The CDR3 length is 14 residues. V lost 3 bases, J lost 4 bases, and 4 bases stayed unmatched. The germline V gene has CDR1 MNHEY and CDR2 SVGAGI. This chain's CDR3 is CASSYVGGADTQYF. CDR3 DNA sequence: TGTGCCAGCAGTTATGTGGGGGGGGCAGATACGCAGTATTTT.

The chain combines TRBV7-9 with TRBJ2-1; D is uncertain. The CDR3 length is 12 residues. Germline V gives CDR1 SEHNR, CDR2 FQNEAQ (reference sequence). V was trimmed by 1 base and J by 8 bases, leaving 6 bases between them. The CDR3 DNA reads as TGTGCCAGCAGCTTAGTTGGGGATGAGCAGTTCTTC. Its translation is CASSLVGDEQFF.

The chain recombines TRBV29-1 with TRBJ2-7, with D hard to call. CDR3 length: 11 residues. Between the trimmed V and J ends, which lost 6 bases and 5 bases, there was a span of 11 bases. Looked up from germline, CDR1 is SQVTM and CDR2 is ANQGSEA. For the CDR3, the DNA is TGCAGCGTAACGGACGGAGACGAGCAGTACTTC. As protein: CSVTDGDEQYF.

The V call is TRBV28, the J call TRBJ2-7; D not certain. The germline V and J ends were trimmed by 2 bases and 5 bases, with 7 bases remaining between them. In germline, CDR1 is MDHEN, CDR2 SYDVKM. This CDR3 spans 12 amino acids. CDR3 in DNA: TGTGCCAGCAGTTTAAGTAGAGACGAGCAGTACTTC. Translated: CASSLSRDEQYF.

The chain links TRBV7-2 to TRBJ1-6, with a possible D match to TRBD1 (5 bases). V was cut by 2 bases and J by 7 bases, with 12 bases left in between. The germline CDR1 and CDR2 sequences are SGHTA and FQGNSA. This CDR3 contains 15 residues. The CDR3 loop is CASSLRAGQNSPLHF. The CDR3 DNA is TGTGCCAGCAGCTTACGGGCAGGGCAAAATTCACCCCTCCACTTT.

The J gene is TRBJ2-3, the V gene TRBV9; D uncertain. The CDR3 consists of 13 residues. The V end lost 0 bases, the J end lost 9 bases, and 11 bases lay between the germline ends. Looked up from germline, CDR1 is SGDLS and CDR2 is YYNGEE. The CDR3 loop reads CASSVEVDSTQYF. In DNA form, the CDR3 reads TGTGCCAGCAGCGTAGAGGTAGATTCAACGCAGTATTTT.

This chain connects TRBV7-2 to TRBJ1-4; no clear D. Trimming shortened V by 1 base and J by 4 bases, and 10 bases separated the two germline ends. The V gene's germline CDR1 is SGHTA and CDR2 FQGNSA. The CDR3 sequence is 15 residues long. CDR3 sequence (DNA): TGTGCCAGCAGCTTAGTTTTCGGGCTTAATGAAAAACTGTTTTTT. The encoded protein is CASSLVFGLNEKLFF.

V is TRBV4-1 and J is TRBJ2-1; the D is unclear. From germline, CDR1 is MGHRA and CDR2 YSYEKL. CDR3 length: 18 amino acids. With 5 bases removed from V and 0 bases from J, the gap between germline ends came to 20 bases. The CDR3: CASSKGLVGVRSYNEQFF. CDR3 bases: TGCGCCAGCAGCAAAGGGCTAGTGGGTGTTCGCTCCTACAATGAGCAGTTCTTC.

This rearrangement joins TRBV9 to TRBJ2-5; no clear D gene. This CDR3 comprises 13 residues. Germline assignment: CDR1 SGDLS and CDR2 YYNGEE. V dropped 0 bases and J dropped 0 bases, with 3 bases sitting between them. CDR3 DNA: TGTGCCAGCAGCGTAGAGCACCAAGAGACCCAGTACTTC. It specifies CASSVEHQETQYF.

V and J are TRBV18 and TRBJ1-1; D call uncertain. V was shortened by 6 bases and J by 0 bases, with 5 bases between the two germline ends. The CDR3 is 12 residues long. Germline loops: CDR1 KGHSH, CDR2 LQKENI. The CDR3 bases are TGTGCCAGCTCCACCCTGAACACTGAAGCTTTCTTT. It translates to CASSTLNTEAFF. The variable domain in full, completed from reference TRBV18 and TRBJ1-1, reads NAGVMQNPRHLVRRRGQEARLRCSPMKGHSHVYWYRQLPEEGLKFMVYLQKENIIDESGMPKERFSAEFPKEGPSILRIQQVVRGDSAAYFCASSTLNTEAFFGQGTRLTVV.

The V gene is TRBV4-3, the J gene TRBJ1-3; the D is unclear. Germline V gene lookup returns CDR1 LGHNA and CDR2 YSLEER. CDR3 length equals 14 residues. The V end lost 3 bases, the J end lost 0 bases, and 6 bases lay between the germline ends. The CDR3 sequence is CASSQVSSGNTIYF. The CDR3 DNA reads as TGCGCCAGCAGCCAGGTTTCCTCTGGAAACACCATATATTTT.

The CDR3 region is CASQDGHTEAFF. In DNA form, the CDR3 reads TGTGCCAGCCAGGACGGTCACACTGAAGCTTTCTTT. The chain has TRBV25-1 and TRBJ1-1; D unresolved. The germline V gene has CDR1 MGHDK and CDR2 SYGVNS. The CDR3 spans 12 residues. V was shortened by 8 bases and J by 3 bases, with 10 bases between the two germline ends. The full variable domain, rest sourced from reference TRBV25-1 and TRBJ1-1, is EADIYQTPRYLVIGTGKKITLECSQTMGHDKMYWYQQDPGMELHLIHYSYGVNSTEKGDLSSESTVSRIRTEHFPLTLESARPSHTSQYLCASQDGHTEAFFGQGTRLTVV.

This clone has just one count. V gene TRBV5-6 combines with J gene TRBJ2-5; 7 positions match TRBD2. The CDR3 is made up of 15 amino acids. Germline V gene data show CDR1 as SGHDT and CDR2 as YYEEEE. V dropped 0 bases and J dropped 1; count of bases not matched to a gene: 3. CDR3 sequence reads: CASSLGGGIQETQYF. The CDR3 bases are TGTGCCAGCAGCTTGGGGGGGGGAATCCAAGAGACCCAGTACTTC. Full variable domain (outside the CDR3, taken from reference TRBV5-6 and TRBJ2-5): DAGVTQSPTHLIKTRGQQVTLRCSPKSGHDTVSWYQQALGQGPQFIFQYYEEEERQRGNFPDRFSGHQFPNYSSELNVNALLLGDSALYLCASSLGGGIQETQYFGPGTRLLVL.

The chain uses TRBV5-5 and TRBJ2-3; a possible D gene is TRBD2 (7 bases). Trimming stripped 3 bases from V and 4 bases from J, with 18 bases between. Germline V gene data show CDR1 as SGHKS and CDR2 as YYEKEE (reference sequence). There are 16 residues in the CDR3. The CDR3, as DNA: TGTGCCAGCAGCTGGGAGGGGGGACCCGGCTCAGATACGCAGTATTTT. Its translation: CASSWEGGPGSDTQYF. Based on the CDR3 plus reference TRBV5-5 and TRBJ2-3, the full variable domain is DAGVTQSPTHLIKTRGQQVTLRCSPISGHKSVSWYQQVLGQGPQFIFQYYEKEERGRGNFPDRFSARQFPNYSSELNVNALLLGDSALYLCASSWEGGPGSDTQYFGPGTRLTVL.

The chain joins TRBV5-6 to TRBJ1-3; D remains ambiguous. Looked up from germline, CDR1 is SGHDT and CDR2 is YYEEEE. The CDR3 length is 14 residues. Trimming left V 3 bases short and J 2 bases short, with 9 bases between. In nucleotides, the CDR3 is TGTGCCAGCAGCTCCTACTTAGCTGGAAACACCATATATTTT. The encoded protein is CASSSYLAGNTIYF.

V usage is TRBV4-3 and J usage is TRBJ2-1; D may be TRBD2 (6 bases). Germline CDR1 and CDR2: LGHNA and YSLEER. There are 17 residues in the CDR3. Trimming removed 1 base at V and 0 bases at J, with 13 bases between. The CDR3 sequence is CASSQASSVSSYNEQFF. In nucleotides, the CDR3 is TGCGCCAGCAGCCAAGCCTCTAGCGTGAGCTCCTACAATGAGCAGTTCTTC.

This sequence joins TRBV5-4 and TRBJ1-1; no firm D call. The V gene lost 3 bases and the J gene lost 0 bases, with 9 bases spanning the gap. In germline, CDR1 is SGHNT, CDR2 YYREEE (reference sequence). CDR3 length: 14 amino acids. Here the CDR3 DNA reads TGTGCCAGCAGCTCCAAGGTGATGAACACTGAAGCTTTCTTT. This encodes CASSSKVMNTEAFF.

This chain links TRBV10-3 with TRBJ1-5, with a possible D match to TRBD1 (6 bases). This CDR3 is built from 16 residues. Germline V CDR1 and CDR2: ENHRY, SYGVKD. V was trimmed by 11 bases and J by 9 bases, leaving 29 bases between them. CDR3 bases: TGTGCCTCAAAAGCAGGGGCCCGCGATGATATGGGGCCCCAGCATTTT. Its translation is CASKAGARDDMGPQHF.